The source of this TCR beta chain is a study of CD8+ T cells in alopecia areata. Study observations and caveats: Persistence during tofacitinib was seen for many expanded lesional clones in scalp and blood.

On this clone itself: What it binds is unknown.

It was cDNA, reverse transcribed from extracted RNA, that served as the sequencing template. The protocol was immunoSEQ multiplex PCR, while the TCRdb copy is restricted to in-frame clones and leaves out a portion. Among 87,000 or so clones listed, approximately 70% were seen once. The germline V gene encodes CDR1 MNHEY and CDR2 SMNVEV (reference sequence). CDR3 size: 16 residues. Deletions cut 2 bases from V and 0 bases from J, with 10 bases between. Treatment denoted: oral pan-JAK inhibitor, 5-10 mg twice daily. The sample in question was CD8+ T cells sorted from blood, obtained around week 46, from a patient treated with tofacitinib. The chain uses TRBV27 and TRBJ2-2; the D gene is possibly TRBD1 (5 bases). The clonotype was recovered from a human donor with alopecia areata. This CDR3 is CASSLRGSPNTGELFF. CDR3 coding DNA: TGTGCCAGCAGTTTAAGGGGTTCCCCGAACACCGGGGAGCTGTTTTTT.